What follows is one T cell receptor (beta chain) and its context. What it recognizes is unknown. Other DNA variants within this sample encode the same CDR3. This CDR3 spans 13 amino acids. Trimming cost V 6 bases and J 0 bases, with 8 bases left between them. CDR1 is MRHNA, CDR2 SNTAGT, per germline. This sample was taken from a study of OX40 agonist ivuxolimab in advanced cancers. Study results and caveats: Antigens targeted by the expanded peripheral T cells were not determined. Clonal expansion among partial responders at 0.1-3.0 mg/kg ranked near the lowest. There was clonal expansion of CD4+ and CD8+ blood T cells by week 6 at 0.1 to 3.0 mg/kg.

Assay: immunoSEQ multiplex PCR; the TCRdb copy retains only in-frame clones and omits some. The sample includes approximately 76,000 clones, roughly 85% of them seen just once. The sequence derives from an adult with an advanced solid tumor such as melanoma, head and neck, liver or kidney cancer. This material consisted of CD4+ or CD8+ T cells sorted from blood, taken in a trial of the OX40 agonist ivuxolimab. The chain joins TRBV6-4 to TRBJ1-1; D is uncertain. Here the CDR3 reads CASRRDMNTEAFF. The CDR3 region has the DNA TGTGCCAGCAGGCGCGATATGAACACTGAAGCTTTCTTT.